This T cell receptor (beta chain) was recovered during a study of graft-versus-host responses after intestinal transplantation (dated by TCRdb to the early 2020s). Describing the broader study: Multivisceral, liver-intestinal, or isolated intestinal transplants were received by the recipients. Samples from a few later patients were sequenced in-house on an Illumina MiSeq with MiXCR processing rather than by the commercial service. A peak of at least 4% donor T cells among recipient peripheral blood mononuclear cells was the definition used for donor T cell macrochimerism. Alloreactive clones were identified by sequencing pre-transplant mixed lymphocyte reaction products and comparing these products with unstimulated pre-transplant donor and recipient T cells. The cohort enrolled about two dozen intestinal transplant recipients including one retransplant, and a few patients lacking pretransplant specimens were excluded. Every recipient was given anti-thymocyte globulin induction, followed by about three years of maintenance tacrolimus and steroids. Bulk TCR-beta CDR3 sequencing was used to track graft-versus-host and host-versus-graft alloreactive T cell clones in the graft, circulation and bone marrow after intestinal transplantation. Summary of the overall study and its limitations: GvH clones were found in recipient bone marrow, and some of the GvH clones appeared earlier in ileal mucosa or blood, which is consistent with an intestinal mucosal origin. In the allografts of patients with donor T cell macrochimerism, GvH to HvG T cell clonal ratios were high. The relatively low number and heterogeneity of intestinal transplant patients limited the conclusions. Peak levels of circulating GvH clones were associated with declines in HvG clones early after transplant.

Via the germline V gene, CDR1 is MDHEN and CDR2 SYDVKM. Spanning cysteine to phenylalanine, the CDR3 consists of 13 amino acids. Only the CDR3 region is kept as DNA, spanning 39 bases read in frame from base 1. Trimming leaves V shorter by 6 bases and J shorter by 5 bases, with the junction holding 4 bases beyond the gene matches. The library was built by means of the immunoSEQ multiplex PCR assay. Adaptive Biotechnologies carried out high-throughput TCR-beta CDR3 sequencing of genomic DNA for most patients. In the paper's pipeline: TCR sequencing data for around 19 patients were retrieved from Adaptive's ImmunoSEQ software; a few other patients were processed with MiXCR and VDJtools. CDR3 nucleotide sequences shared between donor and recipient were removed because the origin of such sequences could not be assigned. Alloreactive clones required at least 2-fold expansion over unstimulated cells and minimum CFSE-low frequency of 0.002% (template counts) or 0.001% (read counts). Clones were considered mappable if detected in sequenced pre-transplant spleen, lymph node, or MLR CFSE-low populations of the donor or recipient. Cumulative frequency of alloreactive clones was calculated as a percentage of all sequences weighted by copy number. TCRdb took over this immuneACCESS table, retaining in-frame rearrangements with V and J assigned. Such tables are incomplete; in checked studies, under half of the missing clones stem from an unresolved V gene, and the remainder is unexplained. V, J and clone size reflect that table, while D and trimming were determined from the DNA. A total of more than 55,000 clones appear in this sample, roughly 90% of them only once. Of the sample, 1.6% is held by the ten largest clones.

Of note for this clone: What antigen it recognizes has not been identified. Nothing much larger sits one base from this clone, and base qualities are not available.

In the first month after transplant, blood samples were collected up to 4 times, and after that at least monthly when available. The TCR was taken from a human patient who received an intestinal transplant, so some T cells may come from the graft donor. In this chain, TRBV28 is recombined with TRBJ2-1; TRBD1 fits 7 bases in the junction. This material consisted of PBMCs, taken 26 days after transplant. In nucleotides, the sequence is TGTGCCAGCAGCCCGGGACAGAACAATGAGCAGTTCTTC. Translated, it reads CASSPGQNNEQFF.